These 14 T cell receptor beta chains were sequenced from one sample in a study of shared clonotypes between healthy human individuals. Libraries were prepared by immunoSEQ multiplex PCR; TCRdb keeps only in-frame clonotypes and omits some of them. Of approximately 1.5 million clones listed, approximately 98.5% are singletons. Sequencing was carried out using naive CD4+ T cells sorted from blood. The subset was: CD45RA+ positively selected. The receptors originated from a man aged 30 to 45 in good health.

The CDR3 bases are TGTGCCAGCAGCTTTTATGAAGGGAGAGGAAAACTGTTTTTT. Translated: CASSFYEGRGKLFF. J is TRBJ1-4 and V is TRBV12-1. TRBV12-1 is labeled a pseudogene. This CDR3 is built from 14 residues.

V gene TRBV18 combines with J gene TRBJ2-7, with 7 bases fitting TRBD2. Germline V gives CDR1 KGHSH, CDR2 LQKENI. With 6 bases clipped from V and 6 bases from J, the junction kept 11 bases outside the gene matches. This CDR3 is built from 14 residues. In nucleotides, the CDR3 is TGTGCCAGCTCGGCGGGAGAGGCAGTACCCGAGCAGTACTTC. It specifies CASSAGEAVPEQYF.

This clone occurred once. V and J are TRBV4-2 and TRBJ2-2, with 7 positions matching TRBD1. Trimming took 2 bases from V and 2 from J; bases not matched to a gene: 8. CDR1 and CDR2 (germline): LGHNA, YNFKEQ. There are 17 residues in the CDR3. CDR3: CASSQSTGTVNTGELFF. CDR3 nucleotide sequence: TGTGCCAGCAGCCAATCAACCGGGACAGTAAACACCGGGGAGCTGTTTTTT.

The chain links TRBV5-1 to TRBJ2-7; perhaps TRBD1 as D (5 bases). Germline loops: CDR1 SGHRS, CDR2 YFSETQ. V was pared by 3 bases and J by 0 bases, with 10 bases between. The CDR3 totals 14 residues. The CDR3 region has the DNA TGCGCCAGCAGCTCACCGGACACCTCCTACGAGCAGTACTTC. This translates into CASSSPDTSYEQYF.

The J gene is TRBJ1-5, the V gene TRBV7-9; 9 bases map to TRBD1. The CDR3 covers 14 residues. Unmatched junction bases numbered 4, after V lost 5 bases and J lost 5 bases. Germline V gene sequence: CDR1 SEHNR, CDR2 FQNEAQ (reference sequence). In DNA, the CDR3 is TGTGCCAGCAGCACCGACAGGGGGGATCAGCCCCAGCATTTT. This gives the protein CASSTDRGDQPQHF.

This clone was counted a single time. The junction shows a germline mismatch at one end, possibly a read error. The chain has TRBV4-1 and TRBJ1-2; 12 bases are shared with TRBD1. The CDR3 sequence is 16 residues long. Germline CDR1 is MGHRA and CDR2 is YSYEKL. CDR3 coding DNA: TGCGCCAGCAGCCCGGGGGACAGGGGGCTTAACAATGGCTACACCTTC. Encoded protein: CASSPGDRGLNNGYTF.

V gene TRBV6-1 combines with J gene TRBJ1-1; 9 bases agree with TRBD1. Per the germline V gene, CDR1 is MNHNS and CDR2 is SASEGT. The CDR3 is 15 residues long. Losses at the gene ends were 6 bases for V and 3 bases for J; bases not matched to a gene: 8. CDR3 sequence (DNA): TGTGCCAGCAGATATAACAGGGGGCGCGACACTGAAGCTTTCTTT. Amino acids: CASRYNRGRDTEAFF.

The V and J genes are TRBV6-5 and TRBJ2-7; D is unresolved. V was clipped by 0 bases and J by 5 bases, with 11 bases between them. CDR3 length: 14 amino acids. CDR1 and CDR2 (germline): MNHEY, SVGAGI. The CDR3 loop is CASSYSGFSHEQYF. In nucleotides, the CDR3 is TGTGCCAGCAGTTACTCAGGGTTTAGTCACGAGCAGTACTTC.

The chain links TRBV5-1 to TRBJ1-1, with a possible D match to TRBD1 (6 bases). The germline V and J ends were trimmed by 3 bases and 1 base, with 10 bases remaining between them. Germline lookup yields CDR1 SGHRS and CDR2 YFSETQ. There are 14 residues in the CDR3. This chain's CDR3 is CASSSGVGNTEAFF. The CDR3 DNA follows: TGCGCCAGCAGCTCAGGGGTGGGGAACACTGAAGCTTTCTTT.

The rearrangement joins TRBV15 to TRBJ1-1; no clear D. This CDR3 is built from 14 residues. The V end was cut by 3 bases, the J end by 7 bases, with 15 bases between. The germline CDR1 and CDR2 sequences are LNHNV and YYDKDF (reference sequence). CDR3 protein: CATSRAQRPYEAFF. CDR3 nucleotides: TGTGCCACCAGCAGGGCCCAACGGCCATATGAAGCTTTCTTT.

The rearrangement links TRBV4-1 to TRBJ2-7; D possibly matches TRBD1 or TRBD2 (5 bases each). The CDR3 runs to 20 residues. Germline CDR1 reads MGHRA; CDR2 reads YSYEKL. V dropped 0 bases and J dropped 0 bases, with 24 bases sitting between them. The DNA for the CDR3 is TGCGCCAGCAGCCAAGACCGGGGCTTCCCCTCATCGGCCTACTCCTACGAGCAGTACTTC. Translated: CASSQDRGFPSSAYSYEQYF.

Of note for this clone: Other DNA sequences of this sample code for an identical CDR3. The chain carries TRBV5-5 and TRBJ1-1; D remains ambiguous. The V and J ends lost 0 bases and 1 base respectively, with 7 bases between them. Germline loops: CDR1 SGHKS, CDR2 YYEKEE (reference sequence). The CDR3 covers 14 residues. The CDR3 coding sequence is TGTGCCAGCAGCTTGGTAGGGAGGAACACTGAAGCTTTCTTT. Its protein is CASSLVGRNTEAFF.

V and J are TRBV14 and TRBJ2-3; TRBD2 aligns across 14 bases. V gave up 4 bases and J gave up 3 bases; unmatched junction bases: 6. Germline CDR1 reads SGHDN; CDR2 reads FVKESK. The CDR3 has 17 amino acids. The CDR3 sequence: CASSPRLAGGPTDTQYF. The CDR3 nucleotides are TGTGCCAGCAGCCCGAGACTAGCGGGAGGGCCAACAGATACGCAGTATTTT.

The chain has TRBV28 and TRBJ1-5; possible D gene TRBD1, 5 bases. V dropped 5 bases and J dropped 6 bases, with 20 bases sitting between them. CDR3 size: 16 residues. Germline-derived CDR1 and CDR2 are MDHEN and SYDVKM. CDR3 bases: TGTGCCAGCAGTCCCCATCTGGGGGGAGGAGGTCAGCCCCAGCATTTT. Translation gives CASSPHLGGGGQPQHF.